This TCR beta chain is drawn from a study of tumor-infiltrating lymphocytes in primary liver carcinoma. Study in general: Surgery removed the patients' primary liver carcinoma. All patients, whether men or women, fell within 30 to 69 years of age. Recorded tumor stage was T1-T3 N0M0, with diameters of 4.2 to 10 cm. General study results and limits: For tumor-adjacent and tumor-blood pairs, overlap was less than that seen for tumor region pairs.

Using a constant-region primer together with ProtoScript II reverse transcriptase, TCR beta cDNA was made from approximately 500 ng of total RNA. Slightly modified ARM-PCR with three nested multiplex PCR rounds yielded TCR beta libraries. TCRdb reanalysed the multiplex PCR reads using MiXCR and keeps one entry per CDR3 protein. The data contain around 330,000 distinct CDR3 sequences, 45% to 70% of them singletons. RNA was extracted from whole blood without cell sorting, alongside germline DNA. There are a few counts of this clonotype. The target antigen is unknown. The source of this sequence is a woman younger than 45 with primary liver carcinoma and hepatitis B virus infection. The sequencing input was peripheral blood.

CDR3 coding DNA: TGTGCCAGCACCGAAGGAGCTGAGCAGTTCTTC. Translating gives CASTEGAEQFF. V and J are TRBV7-9 and TRBJ2-1; D call uncertain. The germline CDR1 and CDR2 sequences are SEHNR and FQNEAQ (reference sequence). Trimming cost V 7 bases and J 9 bases, with 10 bases left between them. The CDR3 runs 11 residues.